This T cell receptor (beta chain) was found in a study of beta chain features in type 1 diabetes. The J segment lost 3 bases and the V segment lost 6 bases, leaving 7 bases of the junction unmatched. Germline CDR1 and CDR2: LNHDA and SQIVND (reference sequence). The CDR3 extends over 14 amino acids. This clone was counted only a few times. Every isolated RNA sample was fully reverse transcribed, so sequencing captured expressed TCRB transcripts. Average reads for naive, central memory and regulatory T cell samples were about 3.57 million. Repertoires were generated with immunoSEQ multiplex PCR, while TCRdb's copy carries only in-frame clones and drops some. The table shows more than 300,000 clones, with 7% to 9% occurring only once. Based on CD45RO/CCR7/CD25/CD127/CD95/CD27, CD4+ regulatory, stem cell-like memory, naive and central memory cells were sorted.

The sequence came from a woman between 18 and 30 years old in good health. V usage is TRBV19 and J usage is TRBJ2-7; 8 bases align to TRBD1. Input material: central memory CD4+ T cells from blood. This CDR3 reads CASSRTGKDYEQYF. The CDR3 DNA reads as TGTGCCAGTAGCAGGACAGGGAAGGACTACGAGCAGTACTTC.